This TCR beta chain was identified in a study of blood T cell repertoires in COVID-19. Repertoires were generated with immunoSEQ multiplex PCR, while TCRdb's copy carries only in-frame clones and drops some. Seen here are more than 200,000 clones, roughly 90% observed once, and the top ten hold 2% to 2.5%. This TCR derives from a woman aged 40-49 years who had recovered from COVID-19. The sample was peripheral blood.

The CDR3 spells CSVVISGIGQDYQETQYF. The CDR3 DNA sequence: TGCAGCGTTGTGATATCGGGCATAGGGCAGGACTACCAAGAGACCCAGTACTTC. The rearrangement uses TRBV29-1 and TRBJ2-5; possibly TRBD2 for D (5 bases). V lost 4 bases and J lost 0, with 24 bases in between. From germline, CDR1 is SQVTM and CDR2 ANQGSEA. CDR3 length: 18 amino acids.